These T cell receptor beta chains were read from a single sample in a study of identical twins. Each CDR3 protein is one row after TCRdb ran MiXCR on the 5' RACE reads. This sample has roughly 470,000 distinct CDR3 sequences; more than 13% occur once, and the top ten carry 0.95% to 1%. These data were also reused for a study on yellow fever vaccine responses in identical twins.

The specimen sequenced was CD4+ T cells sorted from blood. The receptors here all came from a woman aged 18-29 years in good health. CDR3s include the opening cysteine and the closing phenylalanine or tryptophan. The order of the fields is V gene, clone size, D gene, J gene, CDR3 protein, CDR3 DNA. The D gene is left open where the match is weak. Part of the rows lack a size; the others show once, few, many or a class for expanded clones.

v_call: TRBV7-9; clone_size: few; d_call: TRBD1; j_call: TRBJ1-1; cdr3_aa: CASSISTGLNTEAFF; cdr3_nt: TGTGCCAGCAGCATATCGACAGGGTTGAACACTGAAGCTTTCTTT
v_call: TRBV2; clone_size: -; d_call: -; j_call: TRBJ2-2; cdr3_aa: CASRTTSSGELFF; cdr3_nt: TGTGCCAGCAGGACAACTAGTTCAGGGGAGCTGTTTTTT
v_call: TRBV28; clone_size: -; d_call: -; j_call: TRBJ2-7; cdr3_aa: CASSLVRTAHSYEQYF; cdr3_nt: TGTGCCAGCAGTTTAGTACGGACAGCCCACTCCTACGAGCAGTACTTC
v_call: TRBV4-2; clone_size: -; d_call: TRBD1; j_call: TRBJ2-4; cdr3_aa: CASSQPGQGGAKNIQYF; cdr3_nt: TGTGCCAGCAGCCAACCCGGACAGGGAGGAGCCAAAAACATTCAGTACTTC
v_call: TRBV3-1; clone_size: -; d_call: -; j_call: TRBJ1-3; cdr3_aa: CASSRSGSGNTIYF; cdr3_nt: TGTGCCAGCAGCCGTTCAGGGTCTGGAAACACCATATATTTT
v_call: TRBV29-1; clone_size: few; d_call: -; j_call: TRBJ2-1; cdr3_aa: CSGAVTSQGHEQFF; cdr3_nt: TGCAGCGGGGCCGTGACTAGTCAAGGCCATGAGCAGTTCTTC
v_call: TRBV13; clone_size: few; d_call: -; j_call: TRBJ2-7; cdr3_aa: CASSLGRQWGDYEQYF; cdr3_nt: TGTGCCAGCAGCTTAGGAAGACAGTGGGGCGACTACGAGCAGTACTTC
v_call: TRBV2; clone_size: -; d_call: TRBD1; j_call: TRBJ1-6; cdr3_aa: CASLGQGASNSPLHF; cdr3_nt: TGTGCCAGCTTAGGACAGGGGGCGTCTAATTCACCCCTCCACTTT
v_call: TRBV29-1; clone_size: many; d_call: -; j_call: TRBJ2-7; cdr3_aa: CSVETADEQYF; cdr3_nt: TGCAGCGTTGAAACGGCGGACGAGCAGTACTTC
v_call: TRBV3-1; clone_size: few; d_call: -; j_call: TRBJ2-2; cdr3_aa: CASSQTGSILNTGELFF; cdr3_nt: TGTGCCAGCAGCCAAACCGGAAGCATTCTGAACACCGGGGAGCTGTTTTTT
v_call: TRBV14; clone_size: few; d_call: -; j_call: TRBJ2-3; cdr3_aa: CASSQGLGGPLTQYF; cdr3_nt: TGTGCCAGCAGCCAAGGTCTCGGGGGCCCCCTTACGCAGTATTTT
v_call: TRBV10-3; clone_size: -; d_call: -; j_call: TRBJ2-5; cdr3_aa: CAISETPGQNSAQYF; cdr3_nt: TGTGCCATCAGTGAGACACCGGGACAAAATTCGGCCCAGTACTTC
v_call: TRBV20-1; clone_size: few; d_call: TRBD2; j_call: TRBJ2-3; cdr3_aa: CSARKEGGRAKTDTQYF; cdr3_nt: TGCAGTGCTAGAAAAGAGGGCGGGAGGGCCAAAACAGATACGCAGTATTTT
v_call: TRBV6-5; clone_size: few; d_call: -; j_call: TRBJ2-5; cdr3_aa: CASSYSGIETQYF; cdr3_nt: TGTGCCAGCAGTTACTCGGGGATAGAGACCCAGTACTTC
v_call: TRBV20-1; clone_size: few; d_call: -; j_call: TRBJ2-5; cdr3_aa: CSFLDDLQETQYF; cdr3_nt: TGCAGTTTCCTAGACGACCTCCAAGAGACCCAGTACTTC
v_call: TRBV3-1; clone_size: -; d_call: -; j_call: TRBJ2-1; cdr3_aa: CASSQDPGWDEQFF; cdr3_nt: TGTGCCAGCAGCCAAGATCCCGGGTGGGATGAGCAGTTCTTC
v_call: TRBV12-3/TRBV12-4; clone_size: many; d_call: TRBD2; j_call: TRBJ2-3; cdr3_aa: CASSASGGAGTQYF; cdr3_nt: TGTGCCAGCAGTGCTAGCGGGGGGGCTGGTACGCAGTATTTT
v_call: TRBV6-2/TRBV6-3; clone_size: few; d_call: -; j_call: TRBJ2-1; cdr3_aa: CASSYKIGTLYNEQFF; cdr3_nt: TGTGCCAGCAGTTACAAAATCGGGACCCTCTACAATGAGCAGTTCTTC
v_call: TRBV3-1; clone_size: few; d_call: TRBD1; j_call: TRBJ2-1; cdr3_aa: CASRVGQGAYNEQFF; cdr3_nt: TGTGCCAGCAGGGTGGGACAGGGGGCCTACAATGAGCAGTTCTTC
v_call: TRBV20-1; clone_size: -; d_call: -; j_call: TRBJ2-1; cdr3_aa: CSARHRYNEQFF; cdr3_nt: TGCAGTGCTAGACACAGGTACAATGAGCAGTTCTTC
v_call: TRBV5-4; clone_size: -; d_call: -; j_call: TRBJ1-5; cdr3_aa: CASSPGGAGQPQHF; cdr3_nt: TGTGCCAGCAGCCCTGGGGGGGCAGGACAGCCCCAGCATTTT
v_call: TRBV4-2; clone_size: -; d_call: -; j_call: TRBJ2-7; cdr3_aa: CASSPGQRDPYEQYF; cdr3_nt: TGTGCCAGCAGCCCCGGACAGCGCGACCCCTACGAGCAGTACTTC